The 5 T cell receptor beta chains presented below share a single source sample, sequenced in a study of shared clonotypes between healthy human individuals. TCRdb's copy holds only in-frame clones and misses some; the assay was immunoSEQ multiplex PCR. The sample holds 2,100,000 or so clones; under 97% are singletons and the top ten take roughly 0.13%. Sequenced material: naive CD4+ T cells sorted from blood. Subset: CD45RA+ positively selected. All receptors come from a man younger than 30 in good health.

This chain joins TRBV6-6 and TRBJ2-7; D gene ambiguous. V was shortened by 5 bases and J by 2 bases, with 10 bases between the two germline ends. The CDR3 spans 13 residues. Germline CDR1 MNHNY, CDR2 SVGAGI (reference sequence). The CDR3 nucleotides are TGTGCCAGCAGTCCATCAAGTACCTACGAGCAGTACTTC. As protein: CASSPSSTYEQYF.

This chain joins TRBV7-9 and TRBJ2-3, with D tentatively TRBD1 or TRBD2 (5 bases each). Germline V gene data show CDR1 as SEHNR and CDR2 as FQNEAQ (reference sequence). V lost 3 bases to trimming and J lost 11 bases, with 12 bases between them. The CDR3 is 12 amino acids. Here the CDR3 reads CASSLGETWQYF. In DNA, the CDR3 is TGTGCCAGCAGCTTGGGGGAAACCTGGCAGTATTTT.

The gene calls are TRBV6-1 and TRBJ2-5; D assignment may be TRBD1 or TRBD2 (6 bases each). V lost 1 base and J 0 bases, leaving 18 bases between the germline ends. This CDR3 is built from 18 residues. Germline V gene sequence: CDR1 MNHNS, CDR2 SASEGT. CDR3 sequence (DNA): TGTGCCAGCAGTGAAGTGCCGGCGGGGCAGGGGTACCAAGAGACCCAGTACTTC. Its translation is CASSEVPAGQGYQETQYF.

The J gene is TRBJ2-7, the V gene TRBV10-3, with D maybe TRBD1 (5 bases). CDR1 is ENHRY, CDR2 SYGVKD, per germline. The germline V and J ends were trimmed by 6 bases and 3 bases, with 9 bases remaining between them. This CDR3 spans 12 amino acids. CDR3 DNA: TGTGCCATCAGGGACACGGTCTACGAGCAGTACTTC. It codes for CAIRDTVYEQYF.

The V and J genes are TRBV30 and TRBJ2-1, with D uncertain. Germline lookup yields CDR1 GTSNPN and CDR2 SVGIG (reference sequence). CDR3 length equals 12 residues. V was cut by 2 bases and J by 9 bases, with 11 bases left in between. The CDR3, as DNA: TGTGCCTGGAGTCCCTCTTCCCTTGAGCAGTTCTTC. Translation: CAWSPSSLEQFF.